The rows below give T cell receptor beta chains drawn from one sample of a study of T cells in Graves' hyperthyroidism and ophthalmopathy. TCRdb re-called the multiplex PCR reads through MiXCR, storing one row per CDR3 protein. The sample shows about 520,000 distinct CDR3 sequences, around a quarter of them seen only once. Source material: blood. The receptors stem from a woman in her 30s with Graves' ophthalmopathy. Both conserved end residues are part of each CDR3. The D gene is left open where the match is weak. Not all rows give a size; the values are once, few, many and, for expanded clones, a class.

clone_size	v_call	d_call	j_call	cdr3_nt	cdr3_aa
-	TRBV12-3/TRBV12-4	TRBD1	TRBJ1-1	TGTGCCAGCAGTTCAAGCCTAAGACAGGGGTGGACTGAAGCTTTCTTT	CASSSSLRQGWTEAFF
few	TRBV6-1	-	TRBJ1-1	TGTGCCAGCAGTGAAGCGTCAGGGGCGCGGGGCAATAATGCTGAAGCTTTCTTT	CASSEASGARGNNAEAFF
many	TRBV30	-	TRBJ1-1	TGTGCCTGGAGTGTTCACATGAACACTGAAGCTTTCTTT	CAWSVHMNTEAFF
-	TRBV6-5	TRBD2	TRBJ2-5	TGTGCCAGCAGTTACGGGACTAGCGGGAGCCAAGAGACCCAGTACTTC	CASSYGTSGSQETQYF
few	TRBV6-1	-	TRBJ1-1	TGTGCCAGCAACCTGAGGGGGACCACTGAAGCTTTCTTT	CASNLRGTTEAFF
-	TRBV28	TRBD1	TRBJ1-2	TGTGCCAGCAGTAAGACAGGGTCGGACTATGGCTACACCTTC	CASSKTGSDYGYTF
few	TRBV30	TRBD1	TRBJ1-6	TGTGCCTGGAGCGCCTTGACAGGGTTGACACCCCTCCACTTT	CAWSALTGLTPLHF
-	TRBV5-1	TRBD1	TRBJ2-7	TGCGCCAGCAGTCCCACCACAGGGGACACCTACGAGCAGTACTTC	CASSPTTGDTYEQYF
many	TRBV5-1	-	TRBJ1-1	TGCGCCAGCAGTTATACAACAGACACTGAAGCTTTCTTT	CASSYTTDTEAFF
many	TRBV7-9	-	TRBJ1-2	TGTGCCAGCAGCTTAGAACCTGGGCATGGCTACACCTTC	CASSLEPGHGYTF
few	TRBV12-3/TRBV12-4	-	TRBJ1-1	TGTGCCAGCAGTTCTATTTGGAAAATGAACACTGAAGCTTTCTTT	CASSSIWKMNTEAFF
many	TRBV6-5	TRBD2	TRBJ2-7	TGTGCCAGCAGTTACCGTCGCGGGGGGTATGGTTACGAGCAGTACTTC	CASSYRRGGYGYEQYF
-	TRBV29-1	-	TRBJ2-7	TGCAGCGTTGGTGGGGGCGCGACCTACGAGCAGTACTTC	CSVGGGATYEQYF